These T cell receptor beta chains were read from a single sample in a study of Graves' ophthalmopathy and Graves' hyperthyroidism. One entry per CDR3 protein, called by TCRdb with MiXCR from the multiplex PCR reads. Of about 550,000 distinct CDR3 sequences in the sample, 39% were seen once. The material sequenced was peripheral blood or thyroid tissue (not recorded which). These receptors originate from an adult man with Graves' hyperthyroidism. CDR3s include the opening cysteine and the closing phenylalanine or tryptophan. The D gene is left open where the match is weak. Rows may omit the clone size; those that give it use once, few, many or a size class.

d_gene: -; j_gene: TRBJ2-7; v_gene: TRBV27; abundance: -; CDR3aa: CASSSGRTDLSYEQYF; CDR3nt: TGTGCCAGCAGCTCCGGACGGACGGACTTATCCTACGAGCAGTACTTC
d_gene: -; j_gene: TRBJ1-5; v_gene: TRBV11-2; abundance: -; CDR3aa: CASSQGGEPQHF; CDR3nt: TGTGCCAGCAGCCAAGGCGGGGAGCCCCAGCATTTT
d_gene: TRBD2; j_gene: TRBJ2-5; v_gene: TRBV7-6; abundance: many; CDR3aa: CASSLSTSGPRETQYF; CDR3nt: TGTGCCAGCAGCTTATCCACTAGCGGACCAAGGGAGACCCAGTACTTC
d_gene: -; j_gene: TRBJ1-1; v_gene: TRBV5-1; abundance: few; CDR3aa: CASSLMGAAEAFF; CDR3nt: TGTGCCAGCAGCTTAATGGGGGCGGCTGAAGCTTTCTTT
d_gene: -; j_gene: TRBJ1-2; v_gene: TRBV13; abundance: many; CDR3aa: CASSFGLGANYGYTF; CDR3nt: TGTGCCAGCAGCTTCGGGCTGGGAGCTAACTATGGCTACACCTTC
d_gene: TRBD1; j_gene: TRBJ1-5; v_gene: TRBV6-5; abundance: many; CDR3aa: CASSTGTNQPQHF; CDR3nt: TGTGCCAGCTCGACAGGGACAAATCAGCCCCAGCATTTT
d_gene: TRBD2; j_gene: TRBJ2-7; v_gene: TRBV20-1; abundance: once; CDR3aa: CSALAASGIDNEQYF; CDR3nt: TGCAGTGCTCTAGCGGCTAGCGGGATCGACAATGAGCAGTACTTC
d_gene: TRBD1; j_gene: TRBJ1-2; v_gene: TRBV2; abundance: once; CDR3aa: CASQGVDGYTF; CDR3nt: TGTGCCTCCCAGGGGGTCGATGGCTACACCTTC
d_gene: -; j_gene: TRBJ2-7; v_gene: TRBV7-9; abundance: -; CDR3aa: CASSLDSISYEQYF; CDR3nt: TGTGCCAGCAGCTTAGACTCCATCTCCTACGAGCAGTACTTC
d_gene: TRBD1; j_gene: TRBJ2-7; v_gene: TRBV20-1; abundance: -; CDR3aa: CSARLPGQGWFYEQYF; CDR3nt: TGCAGTGCTAGGTTGCCGGGACAGGGATGGTTCTACGAGCAGTACTTC
d_gene: -; j_gene: TRBJ2-5; v_gene: TRBV9; abundance: -; CDR3aa: CASSAPRGQETQYF; CDR3nt: TGTGCCAGCAGCGCCCCCCGCGGGCAAGAGACCCAGTACTTC
d_gene: -; j_gene: TRBJ1-4; v_gene: TRBV29-1; abundance: many; CDR3aa: CSVDQQSTNEKLFF; CDR3nt: TGCAGCGTGGACCAACAGTCAACTAATGAAAAACTGTTTTTT
d_gene: TRBD1; j_gene: TRBJ2-7; v_gene: TRBV7-2; abundance: -; CDR3aa: CANSLAQGYEQYF; CDR3nt: TGTGCCAACAGCCTCGCACAGGGGTACGAGCAGTACTTC
d_gene: TRBD1; j_gene: TRBJ2-7; v_gene: TRBV5-5; abundance: -; CDR3aa: CASSPGAGGGYEQYF; CDR3nt: TGTGCCAGCAGCCCCGGTGCAGGGGGCGGATACGAGCAGTACTTC
d_gene: -; j_gene: TRBJ2-7; v_gene: TRBV28; abundance: few; CDR3aa: CASSPYSTYEQYF; CDR3nt: TGTGCCAGCAGCCCGTACAGCACCTACGAGCAGTACTTC
d_gene: -; j_gene: TRBJ2-2; v_gene: TRBV7-2; abundance: -; CDR3aa: CASSLASGTVRTGELFF; CDR3nt: TGTGCCAGCAGCTTAGCTAGCGGGACAGTCCGTACCGGGGAGCTGTTTTTT
d_gene: -; j_gene: TRBJ1-1; v_gene: TRBV20-1; abundance: many; CDR3aa: CSASRSRTEAFF; CDR3nt: TGCAGTGCTTCCCGGTCCCGAACTGAAGCTTTCTTT
d_gene: TRBD1; j_gene: TRBJ1-1; v_gene: TRBV28; abundance: -; CDR3aa: CASSPPGTGTEAFF; CDR3nt: TGTGCCAGCAGTCCTCCCGGGACAGGGACTGAAGCTTTCTTT
d_gene: -; j_gene: TRBJ2-5; v_gene: TRBV7-9; abundance: many; CDR3aa: CASTLQGTQETQYF; CDR3nt: TGTGCCAGCACCCTACAGGGAACCCAAGAGACCCAGTACTTC
d_gene: -; j_gene: TRBJ1-5; v_gene: TRBV19; abundance: many; CDR3aa: CASSTGNFQPQHF; CDR3nt: TGTGCCAGTAGTACCGGGAATTTTCAGCCCCAGCATTTT
d_gene: -; j_gene: TRBJ2-3; v_gene: TRBV20-1; abundance: -; CDR3aa: CSARDGTDTQYF; CDR3nt: TGCAGTGCTAGGGACGGGACAGATACGCAGTATTTT
d_gene: -; j_gene: TRBJ2-1; v_gene: TRBV25-1; abundance: -; CDR3aa: CASSADSVNEQFF; CDR3nt: TGTGCCAGCAGTGCCGACTCGGTCAATGAGCAGTTCTTC
d_gene: -; j_gene: TRBJ1-2; v_gene: TRBV7-8; abundance: many; CDR3aa: CASSRTSEERGYTF; CDR3nt: TGTGCCAGCAGCCGAACCTCAGAGGAAAGGGGCTACACCTTC
d_gene: -; j_gene: TRBJ1-1; v_gene: TRBV10-3; abundance: many; CDR3aa: CAISESLRGEAFF; CDR3nt: TGTGCCATCAGTGAGTCATTGCGGGGGGAAGCTTTCTTT
d_gene: -; j_gene: TRBJ1-2; v_gene: TRBV6-2/TRBV6-3; abundance: many; CDR3aa: CASIPDRGLYGYTF; CDR3nt: TGTGCCAGCATCCCCGACAGAGGACTATATGGCTACACCTTC
d_gene: -; j_gene: TRBJ2-5; v_gene: TRBV18; abundance: few; CDR3aa: CASSPPVRGVETQYF; CDR3nt: TGTGCCAGCTCACCACCGGTCAGGGGCGTGGAGACCCAGTACTTC
d_gene: -; j_gene: TRBJ1-1; v_gene: TRBV5-1; abundance: many; CDR3aa: CASSLDGRVNTEAFF; CDR3nt: TGCGCCAGCAGCTTGGATGGGAGGGTCAACACTGAAGCTTTCTTT
d_gene: -; j_gene: TRBJ1-1; v_gene: TRBV2; abundance: many; CDR3aa: CASSSDRDEAFF; CDR3nt: TGTGCCAGCAGTTCGGACAGAGATGAAGCTTTCTTT